The clone carrying this TCR beta chain came up once. Trimming at V came to 8 bases and at J to 7 bases, leaving 6 bases not matched to a gene. Germline V lookup: CDR1 SGHRS, CDR2 YFSETQ. This CDR3 is built from 11 residues. These data belong to a study of CD8 T cells in ankylosing spondylitis. One entry per CDR3 protein, called by TCRdb with MiXCR from the 5' RACE reads. The table lists 150,000 to 250,000 distinct CDR3 sequences, roughly 12% of them singletons, with 15% to 20% in the top ten. Material: blood, either unsorted or a sorted T cell fraction (not recorded which). This TCR derives from a male donor with ankylosing spondylitis or in good health (not recorded which). The chain links TRBV5-1 to TRBJ2-7; 7 nucleotides line up with TRBD1. In DNA, the CDR3 is TGCGCCAGTACAGGGGCGGGTGAGCAGTACTTC. This gives the protein CASTGAGEQYF.